The entry below describes one TCR beta chain. Its antigen is undetermined. Because it lacks the conserved phenylalanine or tryptophan at the end, this CDR3 is likely a read error. The sample comes from a study of read filtering for tumor transcriptome and immune sequencing. Study observations and caveats: Dropping single-read clonotypes raised IR-seq and RNA-seq shared-clonotype correlation.

At the time of active disease, bone marrow was collected from every patient. The V end lost 3 bases, the J end lost 2 bases, and 7 bases lay between the germline ends. Germline values: CDR1 MNHNS, CDR2 SASEGT. CDR3 length: 13 amino acids. From 400 to 450 ng of RNA, a library with molecular barcoded alpha/delta and beta/gamma adaptors was made. TCRdb recomputed calls from the reads with MiXCR, one row per CDR3 protein. The profile shows about 63,000 distinct CDR3 sequences, about 15% of them singletons. The chain carries TRBV6-1 and TRBJ1-1, with a weak D call TRBD1 (5 bases). Material: a population of CD138-negative cells sorted from bone marrow. This sequence was found in a donor at least 40 years old with multiple myeloma. In DNA, the CDR3 is TGTGCCAGCAGTGACAGGGAAAACACTGAAGCTTTCCTT. Amino acid sequence: CASSDRENTEAFL.